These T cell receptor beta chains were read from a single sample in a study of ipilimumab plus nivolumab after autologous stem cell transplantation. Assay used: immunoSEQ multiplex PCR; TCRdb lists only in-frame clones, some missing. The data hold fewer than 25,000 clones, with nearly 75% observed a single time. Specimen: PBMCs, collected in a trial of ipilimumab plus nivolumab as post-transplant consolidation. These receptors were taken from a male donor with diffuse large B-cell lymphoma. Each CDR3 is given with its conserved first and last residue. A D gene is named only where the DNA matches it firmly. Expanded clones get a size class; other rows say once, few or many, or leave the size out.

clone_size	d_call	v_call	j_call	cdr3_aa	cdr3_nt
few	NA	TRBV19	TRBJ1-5	CASTKDGGPNQPQHF	TGTGCCAGTACTAAGGACGGGGGCCCCAATCAGCCCCAGCATTTT
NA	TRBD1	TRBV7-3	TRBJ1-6	CASSLTATGDSPLHF	TGTGCCAGCAGCTTAACAGCGACAGGGGATTCACCCCTCCACTTT
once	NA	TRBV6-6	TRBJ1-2	CASSVTGSGYTF	TGTGCCAGTTCGGTAACAGGGAGTGGCTACACCTTC
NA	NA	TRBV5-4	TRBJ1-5	CASSLDSFQPQHF	TGTGCCAGCAGCTTGGACTCCTTTCAGCCCCAGCATTTT
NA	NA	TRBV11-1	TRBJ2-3	CASSLIAEGTDTQYF	TGTGCCAGCAGCTTAATCGCGGAGGGCACAGATACGCAGTATTTT
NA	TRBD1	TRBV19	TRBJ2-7	CASSSGQGVYEQYF	TGTGCCAGTAGTTCGGGACAGGGGGTATACGAGCAGTACTTC
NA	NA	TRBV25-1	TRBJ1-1	CASRENLANTEAFF	TGTGCCAGCAGAGAGAACCTAGCGAACACTGAAGCTTTCTTT
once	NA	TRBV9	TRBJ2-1	CASSVAGSKGNEQFF	TGTGCCAGCAGCGTAGCGGGGTCAAAGGGCAATGAGCAGTTCTTC
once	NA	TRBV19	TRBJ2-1	CASSINQGPNEQFF	TGTGCCAGTAGTATTAATCAAGGTCCCAATGAGCAGTTCTTC
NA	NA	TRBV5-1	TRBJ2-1	CASSQSRQRRSSGEQFF	TGCGCCAGCAGCCAGTCCCGGCAGCGCCGATCCTCGGGTGAGCAGTTCTTC
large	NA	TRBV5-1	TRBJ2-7	CASSPLGAYEQYF	TGCGCCAGCAGCCCCCTCGGGGCCTACGAGCAGTACTTC
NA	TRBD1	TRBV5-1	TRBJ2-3	CASSLVRTGFPDTQYF	TGCGCCAGCAGCTTGGTAAGGACAGGGTTTCCGGATACGCAGTATTTT
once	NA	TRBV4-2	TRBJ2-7	CASSQGTGPYEQYF	TGTGCCAGCAGCCAAGGCACGGGCCCCTACGAGCAGTACTTC
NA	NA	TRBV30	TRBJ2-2	CAWSVLMLHTGELFF	TGTGCCTGGAGTGTACTAATGCTTCACACCGGGGAGCTGTTTTTT
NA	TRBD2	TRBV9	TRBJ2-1	CASSVEPRGVNEQFF	TGTGCCAGCAGCGTAGAGCCCCGGGGGGTCAATGAGCAGTTCTTC
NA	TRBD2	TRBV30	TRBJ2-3	CAWGGTSGYTDTQYF	TGTGCCTGGGGCGGGACTAGCGGATACACAGATACGCAGTATTTT
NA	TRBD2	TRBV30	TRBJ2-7	CAWSAPPRLAVTYEQYF	TGTGCCTGGAGCGCACCCCCCCGACTAGCGGTCACCTACGAGCAGTACTTC
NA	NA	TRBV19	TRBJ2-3	CASSILAGITDTQYF	TGTGCCAGTAGTATACTGGCGGGGATCACAGATACGCAGTATTTT